These T cell receptor beta chains were read from a single sample in a study of cytomegalovirus exposure and HLA in healthy donors. Generated by immunoSEQ multiplex PCR, the TCRdb table keeps only in-frame clones and is missing some. The sample records around 260,000 clones, 75% to 85% being singletons. The sample comprised PBMCs. The receptors derive from a girl aged 2 to 10 in good health and CMV-seronegative. The CDR3 runs from the conserved cysteine through the conserved F or W. The D gene is left open where the match is weak. Some rows mark clone size as missing; the rest say once, few, many or name a class of expanded clone.

size: NA
J: TRBJ2-7
V: TRBV7-9
D: NA
CDR3: CASSLALARHEQYF
DNA: TGTGCCAGCAGCTTAGCGCTAGCCCGCCACGAGCAGTACTTC

size: NA
J: TRBJ1-1
V: TRBV9
D: NA
CDR3: CASSLDGAEAFF
DNA: TGTGCCAGCAGTTTAGACGGGGCTGAAGCTTTCTTT

size: NA
J: TRBJ2-1
V: TRBV9
D: TRBD1
CDR3: CASSGTGFNEQFF
DNA: TGTGCCAGCAGCGGGACAGGGTTCAATGAGCAGTTCTTC

size: NA
J: TRBJ1-1
V: TRBV30
D: NA
CDR3: CAWSPSPGVGTEAFF
DNA: TGTGCCTGGAGTCCCTCTCCAGGGGTCGGCACTGAAGCTTTCTTT

size: NA
J: TRBJ2-3
V: TRBV5-1
D: TRBD1
CDR3: CASSADRGTDTQYF
DNA: TGCGCCAGCAGCGCGGACAGGGGGACAGATACGCAGTATTTT

size: NA
J: TRBJ2-5
V: TRBV11-3
D: NA
CDR3: CASSRVIYQETQYF
DNA: TGTGCCAGCAGCCGAGTGATCTACCAAGAGACCCAGTACTTC

size: few
J: TRBJ1-6
V: TRBV5-1
D: NA
CDR3: CASGRGGESPLHF
DNA: TGCGCCAGCGGAAGAGGGGGAGAGTCACCCCTCCACTTT

size: NA
J: TRBJ1-2
V: TRBV6-1
D: NA
CDR3: CASSDGGVYGYTF
DNA: TGTGCCAGCAGTGACGGCGGAGTCTATGGCTACACCTTC

size: NA
J: TRBJ1-4
V: TRBV10-3
D: NA
CDR3: CAIRGRWDEKLFF
DNA: TGTGCCATCAGAGGGAGGTGGGATGAAAAACTGTTTTTT

size: NA
J: TRBJ2-7
V: TRBV28
D: TRBD2
CDR3: CASSFPRLAGVEQYF
DNA: TGTGCCAGCAGTTTTCCCCGACTAGCGGGAGTCGAGCAGTACTTC

size: NA
J: TRBJ1-2
V: TRBV7-9
D: TRBD1
CDR3: CASSLDRVDGYTF
DNA: TGTGCCAGCAGCCTTGACAGGGTGGATGGCTACACCTTC

size: NA
J: TRBJ2-7
V: TRBV10-3
D: NA
CDR3: CAISARLDEQYF
DNA: TGTGCCATCAGCGCCAGGCTCGACGAGCAGTACTTC

size: once
J: TRBJ2-7
V: TRBV7-6
D: NA
CDR3: CASSLGGGEQYF
DNA: TGTGCCAGCAGCTTAGGAGGGGGCGAGCAGTACTTC

size: NA
J: TRBJ2-7
V: TRBV2
D: NA
CDR3: CASSDWGDQYF
DNA: TGTGCCAGCAGTGATTGGGGGGATCAGTACTTC

size: NA
J: TRBJ2-1
V: TRBV27
D: TRBD2
CDR3: CASSLTSGTVTQFF
DNA: TGTGCCAGCAGTTTAACTAGCGGGACGGTGACGCAGTTCTTC

size: NA
J: TRBJ1-5
V: TRBV18
D: TRBD1
CDR3: CASSPPGQGNQPQHF
DNA: TGTGCCAGCTCGCCCCCGGGACAGGGTAATCAGCCCCAGCATTTT

size: NA
J: TRBJ1-2
V: TRBV28
D: NA
CDR3: CASSSTGGEWGYTF
DNA: TGTGCCAGCAGTTCTACTGGGGGGGAGTGGGGCTACACCTTC

size: NA
J: TRBJ1-2
V: TRBV2
D: NA
CDR3: CASKGSWGVGYGYTF
DNA: TGTGCCAGCAAAGGAAGTTGGGGGGTTGGCTATGGCTACACCTTC

size: NA
J: TRBJ2-1
V: TRBV28
D: TRBD1
CDR3: CASTGGTGTVNEQFF
DNA: TGTGCCAGCACAGGGGGGACAGGGACGGTTAATGAGCAGTTCTTC

size: NA
J: TRBJ2-1
V: TRBV5-1
D: TRBD1
CDR3: CASSLGGGSHAYNEQFF
DNA: TGCGCCAGCAGCTTGGGAGGGGGCAGTCACGCATACAATGAGCAGTTCTTC

size: NA
J: TRBJ1-1
V: TRBV14
D: NA
CDR3: CASSPLDSYTEAFF
DNA: TGTGCCAGCAGCCCGCTGGACAGCTACACTGAAGCTTTCTTT

size: NA
J: TRBJ1-2
V: TRBV12-5
D: NA
CDR3: CASGLVNRGDSGYTF
DNA: TGTGCTAGTGGTTTGGTGAACCGCGGGGATTCTGGCTACACCTTC

size: NA
J: TRBJ1-6
V: TRBV12-5
D: TRBD1
CDR3: CASGAGQLNSPLHF
DNA: TGTGCTAGTGGTGCGGGACAGCTTAATTCACCCCTCCACTTT

size: NA
J: TRBJ2-7
V: TRBV4-2
D: TRBD2
CDR3: CASSQRLAGGLDEQYF
DNA: TGTGCCAGCAGCCAACGACTAGCGGGAGGTCTCGACGAGCAGTACTTC

size: NA
J: TRBJ2-7
V: TRBV5-6
D: TRBD2
CDR3: CASSLEELAGGPGEQYF
DNA: TGTGCCAGCAGCTTGGAAGAACTAGCGGGAGGGCCAGGCGAGCAGTACTTC

size: once
J: TRBJ1-5
V: TRBV7-9
D: NA
CDR3: CASSPGVKPQHF
DNA: TGTGCCAGCAGCCCGGGGGTCAAGCCCCAGCATTTT

size: NA
J: TRBJ1-2
V: TRBV9
D: NA
CDR3: CASSVGGGNGYTF
DNA: TGTGCCAGCAGCGTAGGTGGGGGGAATGGCTACACCTTC

size: once
J: TRBJ1-3
V: TRBV28
D: TRBD1
CDR3: CASSSPGTGVGNTIYF
DNA: TGTGCCAGCAGTTCCCCCGGGACAGGGGTTGGAAACACCATATATTTT

size: NA
J: TRBJ2-1
V: TRBV28
D: NA
CDR3: CASSLRFPLFGEQFF
DNA: TGTGCCAGCAGTTTGCGATTCCCCCTCTTTGGTGAGCAGTTCTTC

size: NA
J: TRBJ1-3
V: TRBV28
D: NA
CDR3: CASSFTPTDSGNTIYF
DNA: TGTGCCAGCAGTTTTACCCCGACAGACTCTGGAAACACCATATATTTT

size: NA
J: TRBJ2-1
V: TRBV27
D: TRBD2
CDR3: CASSRLAGVYNEQFF
DNA: TGTGCCAGCAGTAGGCTAGCGGGGGTCTACAATGAGCAGTTCTTC

size: NA
J: TRBJ1-6
V: TRBV30
D: TRBD1
CDR3: CAWSQGQGGSPLHF
DNA: TGTGCCTGGAGCCAGGGACAGGGCGGTTCACCCCTCCACTTT

size: once
J: TRBJ1-2
V: TRBV27
D: NA
CDR3: CASSFGRGLYGYTF
DNA: TGTGCCAGCAGTTTTGGTAGGGGTTTGTATGGCTACACCTTC

size: NA
J: TRBJ2-1
V: TRBV7-9
D: TRBD1
CDR3: CAARQGSGNEQFF
DNA: TGTGCCGCAAGACAGGGGTCGGGCAATGAGCAGTTCTTC

size: once
J: TRBJ1-3
V: TRBV5-1
D: NA
CDR3: CASSFKNTIYF
DNA: TGCGCCAGCAGCTTCAAAAACACCATATATTTT

size: NA
J: TRBJ2-7
V: TRBV7-6
D: TRBD1
CDR3: CASSLWDRPYEQYF
DNA: TGTGCCAGCAGCTTATGGGACAGACCCTACGAGCAGTACTTC

size: NA
J: TRBJ1-6
V: TRBV2
D: NA
CDR3: CASSENQGGPLHF
DNA: TGTGCCAGCAGTGAAAACCAGGGAGGGCCCCTCCACTTT

size: NA
J: TRBJ2-3
V: TRBV9
D: TRBD2
CDR3: CASSVPGRMTDTQYF
DNA: TGTGCCAGCAGCGTTCCCGGGAGGATGACAGATACGCAGTATTTT

size: NA
J: TRBJ1-5
V: TRBV11-3
D: NA
CDR3: CASSLGGGTGKPDQPQHF
DNA: TGTGCCAGCAGCTTAGGGGGGGGCACGGGCAAACCAGATCAGCCCCAGCATTTT

size: NA
J: TRBJ1-2
V: TRBV9
D: NA
CDR3: CASSVAGGGSDYGYTF
DNA: TGTGCCAGCAGCGTAGCGGGGGGCGGCTCGGACTATGGCTACACCTTC

size: NA
J: TRBJ1-1
V: TRBV7-6
D: TRBD1
CDR3: CASSLLPWDRSYTEAFF
DNA: TGTGCCAGCAGCTTACTCCCCTGGGACAGGAGTTACACTGAAGCTTTCTTT

size: once
J: TRBJ1-2
V: TRBV6-5
D: TRBD1
CDR3: CASSEDRIPYGYTF
DNA: TGTGCCAGCAGTGAGGACAGGATCCCCTATGGCTACACCTTC

size: NA
J: TRBJ1-5
V: TRBV27
D: NA
CDR3: CASSGLRDQPQHF
DNA: TGTGCCAGCAGCGGGTTACGGGATCAGCCCCAGCATTTT

size: few
J: TRBJ2-3
V: TRBV5-1
D: NA
CDR3: CASSFQGFKTDTQYF
DNA: TGCGCCAGCAGCTTCCAGGGTTTTAAAACAGATACGCAGTATTTT

size: NA
J: TRBJ2-7
V: TRBV2
D: TRBD1
CDR3: CASSLTGGSYEQYF
DNA: TGTGCCAGCAGCCTGACAGGGGGCTCCTACGAGCAGTACTTC

size: NA
J: TRBJ1-4
V: TRBV28
D: NA
CDR3: CASSSPGAAATNEKLFF
DNA: TGTGCCAGCAGTTCCCCTGGGGCCGCCGCAACTAATGAAAAACTGTTTTTT

size: NA
J: TRBJ2-1
V: TRBV5-5
D: NA
CDR3: CASSFEQGYNEQFF
DNA: TGTGCCAGCAGCTTTGAACAGGGATACAATGAGCAGTTCTTC

size: NA
J: TRBJ2-2
V: TRBV7-3
D: NA
CDR3: CASSLQSSPPNTGELFF
DNA: TGTGCCAGCAGCTTACAGTCCAGTCCCCCGAACACCGGGGAGCTGTTTTTT

size: NA
J: TRBJ2-5
V: TRBV29-1
D: NA
CDR3: CSARWDYQETQYF
DNA: TGCAGCGCTCGTTGGGACTACCAAGAGACCCAGTACTTC

size: NA
J: TRBJ2-1
V: TRBV18
D: NA
CDR3: CASSPGRRTYPGNEQFF
DNA: TGTGCCAGCTCACCAGGTAGGAGAACCTACCCAGGGAATGAGCAGTTCTTC

size: NA
J: TRBJ2-3
V: TRBV5-4
D: TRBD2
CDR3: CASSLGGTSIQDTQYF
DNA: TGTGCCAGCAGCTTGGGTGGGACTAGCATTCAGGATACGCAGTATTTT